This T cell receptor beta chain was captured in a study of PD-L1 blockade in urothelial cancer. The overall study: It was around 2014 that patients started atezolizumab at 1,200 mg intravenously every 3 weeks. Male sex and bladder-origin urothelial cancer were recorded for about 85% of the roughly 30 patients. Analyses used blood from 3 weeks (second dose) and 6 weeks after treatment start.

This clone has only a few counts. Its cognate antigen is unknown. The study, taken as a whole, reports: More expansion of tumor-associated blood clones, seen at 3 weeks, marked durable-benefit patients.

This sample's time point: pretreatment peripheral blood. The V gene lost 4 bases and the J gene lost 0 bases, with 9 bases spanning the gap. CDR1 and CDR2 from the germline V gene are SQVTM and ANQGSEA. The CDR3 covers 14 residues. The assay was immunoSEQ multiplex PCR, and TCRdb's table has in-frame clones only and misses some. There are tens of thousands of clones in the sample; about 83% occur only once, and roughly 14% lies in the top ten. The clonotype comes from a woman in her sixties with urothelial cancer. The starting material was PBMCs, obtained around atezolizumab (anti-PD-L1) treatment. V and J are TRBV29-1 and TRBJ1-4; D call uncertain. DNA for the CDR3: TGCAGCGTTGCGACACCCACAACTAATGAAAAACTGTTTTTT. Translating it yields CSVATPTTNEKLFF.